Following are 16 T cell receptor beta chains from one sample sequenced in a study of shared clonotypes between healthy human individuals. The data were produced by immunoSEQ multiplex PCR, yet TCRdb's version contains in-frame clones alone and is incomplete. The sample includes under 850,000 clones, 72% of them seen just once. The sample was memory CD4+ T cells sorted from blood. Subset here: CD45RA-negative fraction. All receptors come from a woman aged 25 to 39 in good health.

The chain carries TRBV5-4 and TRBJ2-7, with 11 positions matching TRBD1. The germline CDR1 and CDR2 sequences are SGHNT and YYREEE (reference sequence). The CDR3 length is 15 residues. Losses at the gene ends were 4 bases for V and 4 bases for J; bases not matched to a gene: 7. The DNA for the CDR3 is TGTGCCAGCAGCCGCCCGGGACAGGGGGTTTACGAGCAGTACTTC. This encodes CASSRPGQGVYEQYF. The full variable domain, rest sourced from reference TRBV5-4 and TRBJ2-7, is ETGVTQSPTHLIKTRGQQVTLRCSSQSGHNTVSWYQQALGQGPQFIFQYYREEENGRGNFPPRFSGLQFPNYSSELNVNALELDDSALYLCASSRPGQGVYEQYFGPGTRLTVT.

This chain uses TRBV19 with TRBJ2-6, with D unclear. CDR1 LNHDA and CDR2 SQIVND come from the germline V gene (reference sequence). The CDR3 loop spans 14 amino acids. Between the trimmed V and J ends, which lost 5 bases and 0 bases, there was a span of 5 bases. In DNA, the CDR3 is TGTGCCAGTAGTGGACGCTCTGGGGCCAACGTCCTGACTTTC. Translation: CASSGRSGANVLTF.

This clone showed up many times. The V call is TRBV10-2, the J call TRBJ1-5; 7 bases align to TRBD1. The length of the CDR3 is 13 residues. V lost 10 bases, J lost 5 bases, and 8 bases stayed unmatched. Germline V CDR1 and CDR2: WSHSY, SAAADI. CDR3 in DNA: TGCGCCACAAGACAGGGTAGGGATCAGCCCCAGCATTTT. Translated: CATRQGRDQPQHF.

This clone has just one count. The genes are TRBV7-2 and TRBJ2-5, with D tentatively TRBD2 (5 bases). The CDR3 totals 16 residues. Deletions cut 1 base from V and 4 bases from J, with 16 bases between. The germline CDR1 and CDR2 sequences are SGHTA and FQGNSA. DNA for the CDR3: TGTGCCAGCAGCTTAGGGAGCCTAGCAGGCCTAGAGACCCAGTACTTC. It specifies CASSLGSLAGLETQYF.

The chain uses TRBV28 and TRBJ2-1; 13 bases are shared with TRBD2. The CDR3 runs 17 residues. Germline trimming cut 6 bases from V and 7 bases from J; bases unmatched to any gene: 12. Germline V CDR1 and CDR2: MDHEN, SYDVKM. CDR3 region: CASSYTSGRVGFNEQFF. The CDR3 DNA follows: TGTGCCAGCAGCTATACTAGCGGGAGGGTGGGGTTTAATGAGCAGTTCTTC.

J is TRBJ2-2 and V is TRBV2; the D gene is possibly TRBD1 (6 bases). Germline CDR1 reads SNHLY; CDR2 reads FYNNEI. V lost 6 bases, J lost 8 bases, and 19 bases lay in between. This CDR3 is built from 15 residues. The CDR3 nucleotides are TGTGCCAGCAGACCACCAGGGGTTGGGTTAGGGGAGCTGTTTTTT. Translated: CASRPPGVGLGELFF.

This clone appeared a single time. The chain is built from TRBV25-1 and TRBJ2-1, with 10 bases lining up with TRBD1. The V gene's germline CDR1 is MGHDK and CDR2 SYGVNS. V shed 1 base, J shed 6 bases, and the junction held 3 bases outside the gene matches. The CDR3 loop spans 15 amino acids. CDR3 DNA: TGTGCCAGCAGTGAATCGGGACAGGGGACCAATGAGCAGTTCTTC. Translation gives CASSESGQGTNEQFF. The full variable domain, rest sourced from reference TRBV25-1 and TRBJ2-1, is EADIYQTPRYLVIGTGKKITLECSQTMGHDKMYWYQQDPGMELHLIHYSYGVNSTEKGDLSSESTVSRIRTEHFPLTLESARPSHTSQYLCASSESGQGTNEQFFGPGTRLTVL.

The genes are TRBV5-4 and TRBJ2-7, with 11 bases aligning to TRBD1. The CDR3 extends over 14 amino acids. From germline, CDR1 is SGHNT and CDR2 YYREEE (reference sequence). V was pared by 4 bases and J by 6 bases, with 6 bases of the junction left unmatched. Here the CDR3 DNA reads TGTGCCAGCAGCCGAGCCGGGACAGGGGGCGAGCAGTACTTC. It is translated as CASSRAGTGGEQYF.

The rearrangement uses TRBV6-1 and TRBJ2-1; D is uncertain. Germline V gene data show CDR1 as MNHNS and CDR2 as SASEGT. This CDR3 comprises 14 residues. Trimming took off 3 bases at V and 4 bases at J, with 10 bases between the two ends. The CDR3 sequence: CASSELPSYNEQFF. CDR3 nucleotides: TGTGCCAGCAGTGAGCTCCCTTCGTACAATGAGCAGTTCTTC.

This sequence joins TRBV19 and TRBJ2-6, with D possibly being TRBD1 (5 bases). There are 17 residues in the CDR3. The V gene's germline CDR1 is LNHDA and CDR2 SQIVND (reference sequence). The V end was cut by 1 base, the J end by 1 base, with 11 bases between. CDR3 residues: CASSIGQGRSGANVLTF. CDR3 bases: TGTGCCAGTAGTATAGGGCAGGGTCGGTCTGGGGCCAACGTCCTGACTTTC.

This chain joins TRBV19 and TRBJ2-3, with D hard to call. The germline gives CDR1 LNHDA, CDR2 SQIVND (reference sequence). The CDR3 length is 14 residues. V gave up 5 bases and J gave up 5 bases, with 14 bases separating them. CDR3 region: CASSRSSGEDTQYF. CDR3 coding DNA: TGTGCCAGTAGTCGGTCGAGTGGGGAAGATACGCAGTATTTT.

A single count supports this clone. The DNA for the CDR3 is TGCGCCAGCAGCTGGGACAGATCGGTTAATGAAAAACTGTTTTTT. Protein sequence: CASSWDRSVNEKLFF. The V gene is TRBV5-1, the J gene TRBJ1-4; TRBD1 aligns across 7 bases. V lost 3 bases and J lost 4; bases outside the gene matches: 6. CDR3 size: 15 residues. The germline CDR1 and CDR2 sequences are SGHRS and YFSETQ.

The chain has TRBV6-5 and TRBJ1-1, with D tentatively TRBD1 (5 bases). Germline values: CDR1 MNHEY, CDR2 SVGAGI. V shed 5 bases and J shed 11 bases, with 21 bases lying between them. The CDR3 sequence is 14 residues long. CDR3 bases: TGTGCCAGCAGTCGGGGGACGCCCCGAGGGAGGGCTTTCTTT. Translation: CASSRGTPRGRAFF.

In its sample, this clone was seen a few times. The rearrangement uses TRBV21-1 and TRBJ1-3. TRBV21-1 is a documented pseudogene. This CDR3 comprises 18 residues. In DNA, the CDR3 is TGTGCCAGCAGCATTATTAAAGGACGATATATCTCTGGAAACACCATATATTTT. Encoded protein: CASSIIKGRYISGNTIYF.

The chain employs TRBV18 and TRBJ2-7, with 10 bases fitting TRBD1. With 4 bases clipped from V and 7 bases from J, the junction kept 10 bases outside the gene matches. The CDR3 sequence is 15 residues long. Germline CDR1 reads KGHSH; CDR2 reads LQKENI. CDR3: CASSLSWDRGEEQYF. The CDR3 DNA reads as TGTGCCAGCTCACTATCCTGGGACAGGGGTGAGGAGCAGTACTTC.

The J gene is TRBJ2-1, the V gene TRBV9; D is perhaps TRBD1 (6 bases). This CDR3 spans 15 amino acids. CDR1 SGDLS and CDR2 YYNGEE come from the germline V gene. The V end lost 0 bases, the J end lost 6 bases, and 13 bases lay between the germline ends. CDR3 region: CASSVAPGQSNEQFF. The CDR3 nucleotides are TGTGCCAGCAGCGTAGCCCCTGGACAGTCCAATGAGCAGTTCTTC.